This entry concerns a single T cell receptor beta chain. The data belong to a study of shared clonotypes between healthy human individuals. The CDR3 totals 15 residues. V gave up 6 bases and J gave up 6 bases, with 18 bases separating them. Germline CDR1 reads MNHNY; CDR2 reads SVGAGI (reference sequence). The naive CD8 population came from CD45RO-negative cells selected for CCR7, without terminally differentiated effector memory CD45RA+ cells. The assay was immunoSEQ multiplex PCR, and TCRdb's table has in-frame clones only and misses some. The sample records about 700,000 clones, about 91% being singletons.

The chain joins TRBV6-6 to TRBJ1-5; D is ambiguous. The source is a man aged 30 to 39 in good health. The sample was naive CD8+ T cells sorted from blood. The CDR3 spells CASSPARGIGQPQHF. In DNA form, the CDR3 reads TGTGCCAGCAGCCCCGCGCGGGGAATTGGTCAGCCCCAGCATTTT.